These 22 T cell receptor beta chains were sequenced from one sample in a study of T-cell reconstitution after alpha-beta-depleted transplantation in children (dated by TCRdb to about 2016). The library was built by means of PCR. Instrument used: Illumina HiSeq 2500. To normalize quantification of the TCRbeta repertoire, the TCR libraries were built with molecular barcoding that relied on unique molecular identifiers. Clones were called with MiXCR by TCRdb after fastp trimmed the public reads at Q25, and only in-frame beta chains were retained. Every distinct CDR3 protein forms one entry, paired with its most common genes and DNA. This sample gives roughly 500,000 distinct CDR3 sequences in total; 32% of them show up just once. Under 3% of the sample lies in the top ten. The input for sequencing was PBMCs from the stem cell graft donor, taken from the stem cell graft. Every receptor here comes from a human donor who donated a stem cell graft to a child with aplastic anemia.

This clonotype was seen a few times. The rearrangement links TRBV19 to TRBJ2-6, with D hard to call. The germline CDR1 and CDR2 sequences are LNHDA and SQIVND (reference sequence). Trimming left V 5 bases short and J 0 bases short, with 8 bases between. The CDR3 is 15 residues long. CDR3 bases: TGTGCCAGTAGTGGGATCCTCTCTGGGGCCAACGTCCTGACTTTC. Its translation is CASSGILSGANVLTF. The whole variable domain, filled in from reference TRBV19 and TRBJ2-6, reads DGGITQSPKYLFRKEGQNVTLSCEQNLNHDAMYWYRQDPGQGLRLIYYSQIVNDFQKGDIAEGYSVSREKKESFPLTVTSAQKNPTAFYLCASSGILSGANVLTFGAGSRLTVL.

This clonotype was detected ten times or more. This chain uses TRBV29-1 with TRBJ1-1, with a tentative D call TRBD1 (6 bases). The V end lost 7 bases, the J end lost 0 bases, and 9 bases lay between the germline ends. Looked up from germline, CDR1 is SQVTM and CDR2 is ANQGSEA. The CDR3 spans 12 residues. The CDR3 loop reads CSAGQMNTEAFF. Here the CDR3 DNA reads TGCAGCGCCGGACAGATGAACACTGAAGCTTTCTTT.

The rearrangement joins TRBV7-2 to TRBJ1-1, with unresolved D. The CDR3 runs 14 residues. Per germline, CDR1 SGHTA and CDR2 FQGNSA. The V end lost 5 bases, the J end lost 2 bases, and 12 bases lay between the germline ends. The chain's CDR3 is CASSPSHRNTEAFF. The CDR3, as DNA: TGTGCCAGCAGCCCTTCCCACAGAAACACTGAAGCTTTCTTT.

The chain couples TRBV20-1 to TRBJ1-5; D unresolved. Trimming shortened V by 5 bases and J by 1 base, and 9 bases separated the two germline ends. Looked up from germline, CDR1 is DFQATT and CDR2 is SNEGSKA (reference sequence). The length of the CDR3 is 13 residues. This CDR3 is CSAQSDSNQPQHF. In DNA, the CDR3 is TGCAGTGCTCAAAGTGACAGCAATCAGCCCCAGCATTTT.

This chain joins TRBV20-1 and TRBJ2-3; 8 bases match TRBD1. Germline CDR1 reads DFQATT; CDR2 reads SNEGSKA (reference sequence). The CDR3 has 14 amino acids. The V and J ends lost 4 bases and 2 bases, in that order; junction bases with no gene match: 5. Here the CDR3 reads CSANRGINTDTQYF. The CDR3 DNA reads as TGCAGTGCTAACAGGGGGATAAACACAGATACGCAGTATTTT.

This clonotype appeared a few times. V is TRBV7-2 and J is TRBJ2-7; perhaps TRBD2 as D (6 bases). Trimming left V 5 bases short and J 6 bases short, with 17 bases between. Germline CDR1 and CDR2: SGHTA and FQGNSA. The CDR3 has 14 residues. In nucleotides, the CDR3 is TGTGCCAGCAGCCTCGGGAGTGGGGTGCGCGAGCAGTACTTC. It encodes CASSLGSGVREQYF.

V usage is TRBV29-1 and J usage is TRBJ2-1, with D tentatively TRBD1 (6 bases). From germline, CDR1 is SQVTM and CDR2 ANQGSEA. The CDR3 covers 13 residues. This CDR3 reads CSTVRGTINEQFF. The CDR3 DNA reads as TGCAGTACCGTAAGGGGGACGATCAATGAGCAGTTCTTC.

The J gene is TRBJ2-1, the V gene TRBV5-1; D is possibly TRBD1 or TRBD2 (5 bases each). Between the trimmed V and J ends, which lost 4 bases and 7 bases, there was a span of 18 bases. The CDR3 is 15 residues long. Looked up from germline, CDR1 is SGHRS and CDR2 is YFSETQ. CDR3 bases: TGCGCCAGCAGCGGTAGGGGACGTGAGGAGAATGAGCAGTTCTTC. This translates into CASSGRGREENEQFF.

The rearrangement uses TRBV28 and TRBJ2-7; TRBD2 matches at 7 bases. This CDR3 is 12 amino acids long. Germline assignment: CDR1 MDHEN and CDR2 SYDVKM. Trimming at V came to 4 bases and at J to 7 bases, leaving 4 bases not matched to a gene. The CDR3, as DNA: TGTGCCAGCAGTTCCCCGGGGGGTGAGCAGTACTTC. Its translation is CASSSPGGEQYF.

The rearrangement joins TRBV6-2 or TRBV6-3 to TRBJ2-2; D is possibly TRBD1 or TRBD2 (5 bases each). CDR3 length equals 16 residues. Germline values: CDR1 MNHEY, CDR2 SVGEGT. V lost 0 bases and J lost 4, with 12 bases in between. The CDR3 loop reads CASSYSWGTATGELFF. Here the CDR3 DNA reads TGTGCCAGCAGTTACTCTTGGGGGACGGCCACCGGGGAGCTGTTTTTT.

This clonotype was recorded only once. The J gene is TRBJ2-3, the V gene TRBV29-1, with 8 bases matching TRBD2. CDR1 is SQVTM and CDR2 is ANQGSEA in the germline V gene. The junction had 7 bases not matched to a gene; V was cut back by 3 bases and J by 2 bases. The CDR3 spans 15 residues. CDR3 bases: TGCAGCGTTGACTTTAGCGGGATGGTCACAGATACGCAGTATTTT. Its translation: CSVDFSGMVTDTQYF.

The chain joins TRBV16 to TRBJ1-5; perhaps TRBD1 as D (6 bases). Germline assignment: CDR1 KGHSY and CDR2 FQNENV. V shed 1 base and J shed 3 bases, with 16 bases lying between them. This CDR3 spans 17 amino acids. This CDR3 reads CASSQFPPDRYNQPQHF. The CDR3 DNA follows: TGTGCCAGCAGCCAATTCCCCCCGGACAGATACAATCAGCCCCAGCATTTT.

The chain recombines TRBV9 with TRBJ2-3; 7 bases fit TRBD1. The CDR3 extends over 14 amino acids. Germline trimming cut 3 bases from V and 2 bases from J; bases unmatched to any gene: 3. CDR1 and CDR2 from the germline V gene are SGDLS and YYNGEE. The CDR3 reads CASSEQGITDTQYF. CDR3 in DNA: TGTGCCAGCAGCGAACAGGGGATCACAGATACGCAGTATTTT.

V gene TRBV5-4 combines with J gene TRBJ2-7, with 13 bases identical to TRBD2. CDR1 is SGHNT, CDR2 YYREEE, per germline (reference sequence). Losses at the gene ends were 0 bases for V and 3 bases for J; bases not matched to a gene: 15. The CDR3 totals 20 residues. The CDR3, as DNA: TGTGCCAGCAGCTTGGCCCCCGGGACTAGCGGGACGACCGCCCTCTACGAGCAGTACGTC. Residues: CASSLAPGTSGTTALYEQYV.

This clonotype was counted a few times. The chain couples TRBV5-1 to TRBJ2-1, with TRBD1 matching over 7 bases. Trimming at V came to 1 base and at J to 9 bases, leaving 4 bases not matched to a gene. Germline CDR1 reads SGHRS; CDR2 reads YFSETQ. The CDR3 spans 13 residues. As DNA, the CDR3 is TGCGCCAGCAGCTTGATTTCAGGGGGTGAGCAGTTCTTC. This encodes CASSLISGGEQFF.

This clonotype was picked up a small number of times. The V gene is TRBV7-9, the J gene TRBJ2-3, with 8 nucleotides matching TRBD1. Germline V gene lookup returns CDR1 SEHNR and CDR2 FQNEAQ (reference sequence). This CDR3 contains 16 residues. J gave up 4 bases and V 4 bases, and 10 bases lay outside the gene matches. This chain's CDR3 is CASSSSRTGSADTQYF. The DNA of the CDR3 is TGTGCCAGCAGCTCATCGAGGACAGGGAGCGCAGATACGCAGTATTTT.

The V gene is TRBV7-2, the J gene TRBJ1-3; D unclear. The germline gives CDR1 SGHTA, CDR2 FQGNSA. Between the trimmed V and J ends, which lost 1 base and 0 bases, there was a span of 13 bases. This CDR3 spans 17 amino acids. CDR3 coding DNA: TGTGCCAGCAGCTTAGGGCACGGCCCGCACTCTGGAAACACCATATATTTT. Its translation is CASSLGHGPHSGNTIYF.

Here the CDR3 DNA reads TGCGCCAGCAGACTGGCAGGGACAGGGTTCCCTGAAGCTTTCTTT. It translates to CASRLAGTGFPEAFF. The genes are TRBV5-1 and TRBJ1-1; 9 bases match TRBD1. The CDR3 is 15 residues long. CDR1 is SGHRS and CDR2 is YFSETQ in the germline V gene. V shed 5 bases and J 6 bases; nucleotides not matched to a gene: 11.

The chain uses TRBV13 and TRBJ1-5, with D perhaps TRBD1 (5 bases). The CDR3 length is 14 residues. The germline gives CDR1 PRHDT, CDR2 FYEKMQ (reference sequence). Trimming removed 4 bases at V and 3 bases at J, with 10 bases between. CDR3 residues: CASSSRQSNQPQHF. Here the CDR3 DNA reads TGTGCCAGCAGCTCTCGACAGTCCAATCAGCCCCAGCATTTT.

This clonotype was detected a few times. The rearrangement joins TRBV29-1 to TRBJ2-1, with 12 bases lining up with TRBD2. V lost 5 bases, J lost 8 bases, and 7 bases stayed unmatched. The CDR3 covers 14 residues. CDR1 and CDR2 (germline): SQVTM, ANQGSEA. For the CDR3, the DNA is TGCAGCGTTAATCTAGCGGGAGGGCCGGATGAGCAGTTCTTC. Its protein is CSVNLAGGPDEQFF.

The chain is built from TRBV7-2 and TRBJ2-3; D perhaps matches TRBD1 (6 bases). This CDR3 is built from 16 residues. V lost 0 bases and J lost 4, with 14 bases in between. The germline V gene encodes CDR1 SGHTA and CDR2 FQGNSA. The CDR3 DNA sequence: TGTGCCAGCAGCTTAGCAGGCCCAGGGGTCGCAGATACGCAGTATTTT. This codes for CASSLAGPGVADTQYF.

The rearrangement links TRBV5-5 to TRBJ2-5, with a possible D match to TRBD1 (5 bases). The germline gives CDR1 SGHKS, CDR2 YYEKEE (reference sequence). The CDR3 has 13 amino acids. Trimming took off 0 bases at V and 5 bases at J, with 8 bases between the two ends. The CDR3 DNA reads as TGTGCCAGCAGCTTGGTTCCAGGGGAGACCCAGTACTTC. Encoded protein: CASSLVPGETQYF. The full variable domain, completed using reference TRBV5-5 and TRBJ2-5, is DAGVTQSPTHLIKTRGQQVTLRCSPISGHKSVSWYQQVLGQGPQFIFQYYEKEERGRGNFPDRFSARQFPNYSSELNVNALLLGDSALYLCASSLVPGETQYFGPGTRLLVL.